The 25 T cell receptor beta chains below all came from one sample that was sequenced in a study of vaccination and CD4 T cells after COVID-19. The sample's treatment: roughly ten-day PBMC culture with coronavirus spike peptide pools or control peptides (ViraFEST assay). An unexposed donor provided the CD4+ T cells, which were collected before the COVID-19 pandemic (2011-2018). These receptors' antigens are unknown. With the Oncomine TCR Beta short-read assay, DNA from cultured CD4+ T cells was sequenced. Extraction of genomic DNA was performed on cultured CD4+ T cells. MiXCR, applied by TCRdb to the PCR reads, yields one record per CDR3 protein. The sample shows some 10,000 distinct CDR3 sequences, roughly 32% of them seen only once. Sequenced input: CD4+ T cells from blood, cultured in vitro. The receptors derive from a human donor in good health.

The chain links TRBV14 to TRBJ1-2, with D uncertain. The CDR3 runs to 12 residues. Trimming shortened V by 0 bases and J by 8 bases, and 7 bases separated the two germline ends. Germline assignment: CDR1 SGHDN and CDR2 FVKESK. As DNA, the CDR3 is TGTGCCAGCAGCCAAGACATCCGGGGCTACACCTTC. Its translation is CASSQDIRGYTF.

The CDR3 region has the DNA TGTGCCAGCAGTCAGGGAGTCTCTGGGGCCAACGTCCTGACTTTC. This gives the protein CASSQGVSGANVLTF. The chain combines TRBV27 with TRBJ2-6; D assignment may be TRBD1 or TRBD2 (5 bases each). This CDR3 is 15 amino acids long. Germline CDR1 and CDR2: MNHEY and SMNVEV (reference sequence). V gave up 5 bases and J gave up 0 bases, with 8 bases separating them.

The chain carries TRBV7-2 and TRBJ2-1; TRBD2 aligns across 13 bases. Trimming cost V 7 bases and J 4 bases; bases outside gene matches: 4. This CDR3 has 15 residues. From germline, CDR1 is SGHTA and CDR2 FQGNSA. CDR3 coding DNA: TGTGCCAGCACCGGACTAGCGGGAGCATACAATGAGCAGTTCTTC. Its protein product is CASTGLAGAYNEQFF.

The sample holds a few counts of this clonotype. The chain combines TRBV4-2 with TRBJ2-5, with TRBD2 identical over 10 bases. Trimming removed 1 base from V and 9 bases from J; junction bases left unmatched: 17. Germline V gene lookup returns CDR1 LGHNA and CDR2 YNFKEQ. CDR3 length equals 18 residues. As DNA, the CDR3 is TGTGCCAGCAGCCAAGGGCCCAGCGGGAGGGTCCAAGGGGGTTCCCAGTACTTC. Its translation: CASSQGPSGRVQGGSQYF.

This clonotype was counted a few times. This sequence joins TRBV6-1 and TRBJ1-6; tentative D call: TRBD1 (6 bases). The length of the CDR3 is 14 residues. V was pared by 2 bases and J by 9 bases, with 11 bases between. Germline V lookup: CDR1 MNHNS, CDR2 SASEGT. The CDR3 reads CASSENRVTSPLHF. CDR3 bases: TGTGCCAGCAGTGAAAACAGGGTTACTTCACCCCTCCACTTT.

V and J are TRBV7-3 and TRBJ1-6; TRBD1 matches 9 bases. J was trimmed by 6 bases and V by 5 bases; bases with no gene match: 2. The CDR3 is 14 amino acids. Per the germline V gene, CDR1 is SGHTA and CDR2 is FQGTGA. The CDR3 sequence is CASSTGGPNSPLHF. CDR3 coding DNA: TGTGCCAGCAGCACAGGGGGCCCTAATTCACCCCTCCACTTT.

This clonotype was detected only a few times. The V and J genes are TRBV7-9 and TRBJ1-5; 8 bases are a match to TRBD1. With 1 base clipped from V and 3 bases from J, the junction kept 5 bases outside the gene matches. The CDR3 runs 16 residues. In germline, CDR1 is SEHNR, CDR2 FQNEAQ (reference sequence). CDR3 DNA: TGTGCCAGCAGCTTAGGGGCAGGGGGCCCCAATCAGCCCCAGCATTTT. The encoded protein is CASSLGAGGPNQPQHF.

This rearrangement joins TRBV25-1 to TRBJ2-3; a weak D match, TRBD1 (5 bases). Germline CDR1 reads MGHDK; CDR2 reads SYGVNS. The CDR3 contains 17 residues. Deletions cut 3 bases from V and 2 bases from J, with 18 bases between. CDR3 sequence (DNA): TGTGCCAGCAGTGATCTCATCCAGCAGGGTAACACAGATACGCAGTATTTT. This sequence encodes CASSDLIQQGNTDTQYF.

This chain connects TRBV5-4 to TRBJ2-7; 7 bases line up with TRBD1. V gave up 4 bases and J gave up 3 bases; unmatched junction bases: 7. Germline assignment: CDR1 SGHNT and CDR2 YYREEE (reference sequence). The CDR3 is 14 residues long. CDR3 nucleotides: TGTGCCAGCAGCCAGGGACAGCTCCTCTACGAGCAGTACTTC. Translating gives CASSQGQLLYEQYF.

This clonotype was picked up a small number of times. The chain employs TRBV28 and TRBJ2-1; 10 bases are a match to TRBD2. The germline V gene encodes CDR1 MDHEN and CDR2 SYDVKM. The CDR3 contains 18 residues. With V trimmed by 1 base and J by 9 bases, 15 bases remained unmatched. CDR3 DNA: TGTGCCAGCAGTTTATTTGTGACTAGCGGGCTCCCGGGGGGTGAGCAGTTCTTC. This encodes CASSLFVTSGLPGGEQFF.

The CDR3 spells CASSSEGSPQHF. Written as DNA, the CDR3 is TGTGCCAGCAGTTCAGAGGGGTCGCCCCAGCATTTT. The rearrangement joins TRBV2 to TRBJ1-5; tentative D call: TRBD1 (5 bases). Germline CDR1 and CDR2: SNHLY and FYNNEI. Deletions cut 5 bases from V and 9 bases from J, with 11 bases between. The CDR3 totals 12 residues.

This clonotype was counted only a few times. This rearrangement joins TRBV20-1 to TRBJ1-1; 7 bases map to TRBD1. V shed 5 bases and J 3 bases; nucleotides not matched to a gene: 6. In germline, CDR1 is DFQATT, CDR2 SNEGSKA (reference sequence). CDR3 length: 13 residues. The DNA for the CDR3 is TGCAGTGCTCCGTTCCAGGGGGACACTGAAGCTTTCTTT. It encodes CSAPFQGDTEAFF.

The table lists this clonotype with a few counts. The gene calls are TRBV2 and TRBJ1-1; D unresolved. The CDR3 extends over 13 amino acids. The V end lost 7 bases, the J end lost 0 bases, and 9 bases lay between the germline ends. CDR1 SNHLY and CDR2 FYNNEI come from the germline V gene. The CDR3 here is CASTAQLNTEAFF. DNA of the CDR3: TGTGCCAGCACTGCGCAGCTGAACACTGAAGCTTTCTTT.

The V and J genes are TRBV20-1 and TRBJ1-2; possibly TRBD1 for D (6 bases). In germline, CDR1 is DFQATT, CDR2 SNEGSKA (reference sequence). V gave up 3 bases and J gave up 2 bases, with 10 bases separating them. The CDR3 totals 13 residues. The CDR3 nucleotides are TGCAGTGCTAGTGTGGGGACAAACTATGGCTACACCTTC. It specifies CSASVGTNYGYTF.

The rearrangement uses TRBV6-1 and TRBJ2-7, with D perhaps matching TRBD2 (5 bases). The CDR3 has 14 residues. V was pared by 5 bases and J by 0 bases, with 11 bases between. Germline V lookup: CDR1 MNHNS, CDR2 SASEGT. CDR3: CASSRGMYSYEQYF. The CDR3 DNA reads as TGTGCCAGCAGTCGGGGTATGTACTCCTACGAGCAGTACTTC.

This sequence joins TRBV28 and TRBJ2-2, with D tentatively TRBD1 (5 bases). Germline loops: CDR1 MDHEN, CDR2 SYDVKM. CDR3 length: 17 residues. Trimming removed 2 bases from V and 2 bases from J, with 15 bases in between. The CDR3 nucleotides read TGTGCCAGCAGTTTAATCTCCCCGACAGCTAACACCGGGGAGCTGTTTTTT. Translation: CASSLISPTANTGELFF.

The CDR3, as DNA: TGCGCCAGCAGCCAAGGAGTCATGGGGTTGGGCAATGAGCAGTTCTTC. Protein product: CASSQGVMGLGNEQFF. The chain recombines TRBV4-1 with TRBJ2-1; D is unresolved. Germline V gene lookup returns CDR1 MGHRA and CDR2 YSYEKL. The CDR3 runs 16 residues. Trimming shortened V by 1 base and J by 6 bases, and 16 bases separated the two germline ends.

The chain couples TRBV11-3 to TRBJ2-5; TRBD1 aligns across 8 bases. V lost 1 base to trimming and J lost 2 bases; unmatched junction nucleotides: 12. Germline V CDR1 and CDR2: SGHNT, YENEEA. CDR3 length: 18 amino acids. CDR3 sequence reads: CASSLAAGGARGQETQYF. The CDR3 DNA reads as TGTGCCAGCAGCTTAGCGGCAGGGGGCGCGAGGGGACAAGAGACCCAGTACTTC.

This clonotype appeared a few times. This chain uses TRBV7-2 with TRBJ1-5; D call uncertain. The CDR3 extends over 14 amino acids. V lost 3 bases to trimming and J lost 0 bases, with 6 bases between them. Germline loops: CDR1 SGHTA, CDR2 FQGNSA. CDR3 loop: CASSFDLSNQPQHF. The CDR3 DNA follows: TGTGCCAGCAGCTTCGACCTTAGCAATCAGCCCCAGCATTTT.

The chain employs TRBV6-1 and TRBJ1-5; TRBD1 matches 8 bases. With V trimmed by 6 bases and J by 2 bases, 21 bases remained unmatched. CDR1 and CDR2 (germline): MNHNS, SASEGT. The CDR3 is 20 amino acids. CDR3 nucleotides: TGTGCCAGCAGCGGGAGGAGGGCAGGGGGCGGGTCGGTGGGCAATCAGCCCCAGCATTTT. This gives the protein CASSGRRAGGGSVGNQPQHF.

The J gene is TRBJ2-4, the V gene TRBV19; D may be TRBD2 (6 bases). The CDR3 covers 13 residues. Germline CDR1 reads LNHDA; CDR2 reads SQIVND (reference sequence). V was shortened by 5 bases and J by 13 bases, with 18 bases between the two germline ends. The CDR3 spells CASSPRRDSPQYF. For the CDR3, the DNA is TGTGCCAGTAGTCCGCGCCGGGACTCCCCCCAGTACTTC.

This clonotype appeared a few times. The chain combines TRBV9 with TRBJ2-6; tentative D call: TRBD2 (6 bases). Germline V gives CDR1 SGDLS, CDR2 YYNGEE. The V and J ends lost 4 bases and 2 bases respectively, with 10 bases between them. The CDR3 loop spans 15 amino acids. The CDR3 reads CASSPGRPGANVLTF. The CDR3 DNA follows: TGTGCCAGCAGCCCAGGGAGGCCTGGGGCCAACGTCCTGACTTTC.

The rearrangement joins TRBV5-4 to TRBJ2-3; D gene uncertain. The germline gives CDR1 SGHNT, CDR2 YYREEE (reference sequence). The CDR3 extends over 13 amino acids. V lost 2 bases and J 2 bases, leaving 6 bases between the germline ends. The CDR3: CASSFPPTDTQYF. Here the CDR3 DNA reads TGTGCCAGCAGCTTTCCCCCCACAGATACGCAGTATTTT.

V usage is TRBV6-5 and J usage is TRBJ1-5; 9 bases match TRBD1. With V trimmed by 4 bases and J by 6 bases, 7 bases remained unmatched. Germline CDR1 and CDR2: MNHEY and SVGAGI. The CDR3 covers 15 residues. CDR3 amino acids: CASSSGQGFGQPQHF. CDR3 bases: TGTGCCAGCAGTTCAGGACAGGGGTTCGGTCAGCCCCAGCATTTT.

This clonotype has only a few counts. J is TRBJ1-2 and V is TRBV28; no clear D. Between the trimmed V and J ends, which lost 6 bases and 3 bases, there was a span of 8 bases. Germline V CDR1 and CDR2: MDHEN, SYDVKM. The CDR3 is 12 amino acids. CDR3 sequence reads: CASSLPYYGYTF. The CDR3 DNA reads TGTGCCAGCAGCCTACCATACTATGGCTACACCTTC.